The rows below give T cell receptor beta chains drawn from one sample of a study of T cell clonotyping in hematopoietic cell transplantation. The protocol was immunoSEQ multiplex PCR, while the TCRdb copy is restricted to in-frame clones and leaves out a portion. This table holds approximately 42,000 clones, 85% found once. The specimen was peripheral blood mononuclear cells, collected before stem cell transplant. The receptors come from a man between 60 and 70 years old with acute myeloid leukemia. Some clones in this sample may be carry-over from other donors' samples. The CDR3 runs from the conserved cysteine through the conserved F or W. Fields, in order: V gene, D gene, CDR3 protein. The D gene is left open where the match is weak.

>TRBV14|-
CASSQGRHTEAFF
>TRBV5-6|-
CASSLGLYSNQPQHF
>TRBV6-1|TRBD2
CASSEAGGGAIGEQYF
>TRBV4-1|TRBD1
CASSLRGDYGYTF
>TRBV28|-
CVSSLPDRWGGEGTGELFF
>TRBV29-1|TRBD1
CSVTSGTGSYEQYF
>TRBV7-2|TRBD1
CASSRGTGQATQYF
>TRBV7-6|TRBD2
CASSLARASGAQETQYF
>TRBV6-6|-
CASSHLGNNQPQHF
>TRBV28|-
CASTGNTIYF
>TRBV6-6|TRBD1
CASIQQGGNSPLHF
>TRBV19|-
CASSKGTWDTLPQQGNVGEAFF
>TRBV29-1|-
CSGKGTFLTGELFF
>TRBV27|TRBD1
CASSLRGQGASPLHF
>TRBV15|-
CATSNQVEVTGELFF
>TRBV6-5|-
CASSYSTGQIVDYTF
>TRBV6-5|-
CASSKTENSPLHF
>TRBV7-6|-
CASSFSGRITDTQYF
>TRBV7-8|TRBD1
CASSYRTGRSHEQYF
>TRBV18|-
CASSPGWQQVPMPYGYTF
>TRBV7-9|-
CASSFYSDRPNTEAFF
>TRBV28|TRBD1
CASSFQGGGNTIYF
>TRBV30|-
CAWSSGDGGVTEAFF